The clone carrying this T cell receptor (beta chain) was detected a few times. Its antigen remains unknown. At one end, the junction sequence differs from germline, possibly due to a read error. The CDR3 contains 13 residues. CDR1 is SNHLY and CDR2 is FYNNEI in the germline V gene. TCRdb reanalysed the RT-PCR reads using MiXCR and keeps one entry per CDR3 protein. The table has around 650,000 distinct CDR3 sequences, more than 15% seen once. This sample stems from a study of response to subunit inactivated influenza vaccine. Study-wide findings and caveats: Every seasonal influenza vaccination brings in few new T cells, the authors suggested.

The specimen comprised PBMCs from blood, sampled 12 days after vaccination. The chain recombines TRBV2 with TRBJ2-7, with 10 bases lining up with TRBD1. This receptor was taken from a man in his fifties or sixties who received an inactivated influenza vaccine. The chain's CDR3 is CASSERGQGTPRF. The CDR3 DNA sequence: TGTGCCAGCAGTGAAAGGGGACAGGGGACTCCCAGGTTC. The full variable domain, with the rest looked up from reference TRBV2 and TRBJ2-7, is EPEVTQTPSHQVTQMGQEVILRCVPISNHLYFYWYRQILGQKVEFLVSFYNNEISEKSEIFDDQFSVERPDGSNFTLKIRSTKLEDSAMYFCASSERGQGTPRFGPGTRLTVT.